Listed here are 11 T cell receptor beta chains from one sample, sequenced in a study of OX40 agonist ivuxolimab in advanced cancers. TCRdb's table, derived via immunoSEQ multiplex PCR, lists solely in-frame clones and lacks some. This sample carries some 98,000 clones, about 86% of them seen once, and the ten largest clones take roughly 1.5%. Sequenced here: CD4+ or CD8+ T cells sorted from blood, sampled in a trial of the OX40 agonist ivuxolimab. The receptors originated from an adult with an advanced solid tumor such as melanoma, head and neck, liver or kidney cancer.

The rearrangement uses TRBV4-1 and TRBJ2-5, with 16 positions matching TRBD2. The CDR3 has 20 residues. After removal of 2 bases from V and 2 bases from J, the junction contained 11 bases not matched to a gene. The germline V gene has CDR1 MGHRA and CDR2 YSYEKL. CDR3: CASSQPEGLAGGRRQETQYF. CDR3 sequence (DNA): TGCGCCAGCAGCCAACCCGAGGGACTAGCGGGGGGGCGTCGGCAAGAGACCCAGTACTTC.

This clone came up a few times. The genes are TRBV4-3 and TRBJ1-3; 9 nucleotides align to TRBD1. The germline V gene encodes CDR1 LGHNA and CDR2 YSLEER. The CDR3 length is 16 residues. Germline trimming cut 4 bases from V and 2 bases from J; bases unmatched to any gene: 6. CDR3 DNA: TGCGCCAGCAGCCGCACCGGGACAGGGCCTGGAAACACCATATATTTT. Translating it yields CASSRTGTGPGNTIYF.

This clone has just a few counts. The chain has TRBV27 and TRBJ2-2; D is ambiguous. Germline V gene sequence: CDR1 MNHEY, CDR2 SMNVEV (reference sequence). The CDR3 runs to 16 residues. The V gene lost 0 bases and the J gene lost 4 bases, with 12 bases spanning the gap. The CDR3 DNA follows: TGTGCCAGCAGTTTATCGAGTAGGGCACGCACCGGGGAGCTGTTTTTT. Amino acids: CASSLSSRARTGELFF.

The rearrangement joins TRBV4-2 to TRBJ2-5; tentative D call: TRBD1 (5 bases). V gave up 5 bases and J gave up 5 bases, with 9 bases separating them. CDR3 size: 12 residues. Germline CDR1 LGHNA, CDR2 YNFKEQ. The CDR3 DNA reads as TGTGCCAGCAGCTATAAGGGGGAGACCCAGTACTTC. Its protein product is CASSYKGETQYF.

This sequence joins TRBV9 and TRBJ2-2; D ambiguous. The CDR3 covers 15 residues. The V end was cut by 5 bases, the J end by 5 bases, with 16 bases between. Germline V gene sequence: CDR1 SGDLS, CDR2 YYNGEE. The CDR3 coding sequence is TGTGCCAGCAGTCGTAGTCATCAGGCGACCGGGGAGCTGTTTTTT. It specifies CASSRSHQATGELFF.

The rearrangement links TRBV7-9 to TRBJ1-1; D is unclear. Germline V gene lookup returns CDR1 SEHNR and CDR2 FQNEAQ (reference sequence). The length of the CDR3 is 11 residues. Trimming shortened V by 0 bases and J by 10 bases, and 6 bases separated the two germline ends. The CDR3 DNA is TGTGCCAGCAGCTTAGCAGACCGAGCTTTCTTT. It yields the protein CASSLADRAFF. Together with reference TRBV7-9 and TRBJ1-1, the CDR3 gives the full variable domain: DTGVSQNPRHKITKRGQNVTFRCDPISEHNRLYWYRQTLGQGPEFLTYFQNEAQLEKSRLLSDRFSAERPKGSFSTLEIQRTEQGDSAMYLCASSLADRAFFGQGTRLTVV.

This chain uses TRBV18 with TRBJ2-5; D may correspond to TRBD1 or TRBD2 (5 bases each). This CDR3 has 14 amino acids. Trimming removed 2 bases at V and 7 bases at J, with 14 bases between. The germline gives CDR1 KGHSH, CDR2 LQKENI. CDR3 region: CASSPGGSSWTQYF. As DNA, the CDR3 is TGTGCCAGCTCACCAGGGGGTTCCTCCTGGACCCAGTACTTC.

The chain links TRBV10-3 to TRBJ2-7, with 11 bases lining up with TRBD1. The CDR3 has 15 residues. V lost 6 bases and J lost 4; bases outside the gene matches: 8. Germline V lookup: CDR1 ENHRY, CDR2 SYGVKD. The CDR3 sequence is CAISQGQGERYEQYF. The CDR3, as DNA: TGTGCCATCAGCCAGGGACAGGGGGAACGGTACGAGCAGTACTTC.

This clone was counted only a few times. CDR3 nucleotides: TGTGCCTGGAGTGTAAGGGGTACGGAGCCCCAGCATTTT. Translated, it gives CAWSVRGTEPQHF. V is TRBV30 and J is TRBJ1-5, with D possibly matching TRBD1 (5 bases). The V end lost 0 bases, the J end lost 8 bases, and 11 bases lay between the germline ends. The CDR3 is 13 amino acids. CDR1 is GTSNPN, CDR2 SVGIG, per germline (reference sequence).

This chain links TRBV5-1 with TRBJ1-1, with D perhaps TRBD1 (6 bases). V lost 0 bases and J 5 bases, leaving 17 bases between the germline ends. This CDR3 has 16 amino acids. Germline V gives CDR1 SGHRS, CDR2 YFSETQ. Here the CDR3 reads CASSLVARGGGTEAFF. CDR3 coding DNA: TGCGCCAGCAGCTTGGTTGCCAGGGGCGGCGGGACTGAAGCTTTCTTT.

The chain joins TRBV7-2 to TRBJ2-1, with unresolved D. Trimming removed 5 bases at V and 6 bases at J, with 14 bases between. Germline CDR1 reads SGHTA; CDR2 reads FQGNSA. This CDR3 spans 14 amino acids. As DNA, the CDR3 is TGTGCCAGCAGCCCCCCACCCAAGGGCAATGAGCAGTTCTTC. Translating gives CASSPPPKGNEQFF.